Listed here are 24 T cell receptor beta chains from one sample, sequenced in a study of blood T cell repertoires in COVID-19. The method was immunoSEQ multiplex PCR; TCRdb's version includes in-frame clones alone and lacks a portion of them. The sample shows about 120,000 clones, 88% of them seen only once. What was sequenced was peripheral blood. The receptors originated from a human donor in a cohort sampled during active COVID-19.

This clone was seen just once. The CDR3 sequence: CASSHDWLAGADTQYF. In nucleotides, the CDR3 is TGTGCCAGCAGCCACGACTGGCTAGCGGGAGCAGATACGCAGTATTTT. The rearrangement joins TRBV3-1 (or the pseudogene TRBV3-2) to TRBJ2-3, with 10 bases lining up with TRBD2. The V and J ends lost 3 bases and 4 bases, in that order; junction bases with no gene match: 7. The CDR3 covers 16 residues. Germline V gives CDR1 LGHDT, CDR2 YNNKEL (reference sequence).

J is TRBJ1-6 and V is TRBV10-3, with D possibly matching TRBD1 (5 bases). The CDR3 has 16 amino acids. V shed 6 bases and J shed 10 bases, with 22 bases lying between them. The germline gives CDR1 ENHRY, CDR2 SYGVKD. In DNA, the CDR3 is TGTGCCATCAGCGGGGGGGGGTTCGCTCGGGCCTCACCCCTCCACTTT. Translation: CAISGGGFARASPLHF.

The CDR3 bases are TGCGCCAGCAGCCCGGGACTAGCGGGACCTAGCACAGATACGCAGTATTTT. It codes for CASSPGLAGPSTDTQYF. This chain connects TRBV10-1 to TRBJ2-3; TRBD2 agrees at 13 bases. The CDR3 has 17 residues. Germline CDR1 is WNHNN and CDR2 is SYGVQD (reference sequence). Trimming cost V 6 bases and J 0 bases; bases outside gene matches: 6.

The J gene is TRBJ2-1, the V gene TRBV5-4; the D gene is possibly TRBD1 (8 bases). This CDR3 comprises 16 residues. The V and J ends lost 4 bases and 8 bases respectively, with 22 bases between them. Germline loops: CDR1 SGHNT, CDR2 YYREEE (reference sequence). CDR3 sequence (DNA): TGTGCCAGCAGCCCACGGTTCGGACAGGGAGGGTATGAGCAGTTCTTC. Translation gives CASSPRFGQGGYEQFF.

This chain uses TRBV7-9 with TRBJ2-1; 9 positions match TRBD2. This CDR3 comprises 16 residues. The trim removed 5 bases at V and 1 base at J, leaving 6 bases unmatched. In germline, CDR1 is SEHNR, CDR2 FQNEAQ (reference sequence). The CDR3 nucleotides read TGTGCCAGCAGCCTCGCGCTAGCGGGGTCCTACAATGAGCAGTTCTTC. It encodes CASSLALAGSYNEQFF. Full variable domain (missing parts from reference TRBV7-9 and TRBJ2-1): DTGVSQNPRHKITKRGQNVTFRCDPISEHNRLYWYRQTLGQGPEFLTYFQNEAQLEKSRLLSDRFSAERPKGSFSTLEIQRTEQGDSAMYLCASSLALAGSYNEQFFGPGTRLTVL.

V usage is TRBV9 and J usage is TRBJ2-6, with D possibly TRBD1 on 7 matching bases. The CDR3 is made up of 19 amino acids. Germline values: CDR1 SGDLS, CDR2 YYNGEE. Trimming removed 4 bases from V and 3 bases from J, with 23 bases in between. CDR3: CASSIYSRGAVYGANVLTF. CDR3 sequence (DNA): TGTGCCAGCAGCATATATTCCAGGGGGGCGGTATATGGGGCCAACGTCCTGACTTTC. The full variable domain, its missing parts supplied by reference TRBV9 and TRBJ2-6, is DSGVTQTPKHLITATGQRVTLRCSPRSGDLSVYWYQQSLDQGLQFLIQYYNGEERAKGNILERFSAQQFPDLHSELNLSSLELGDSALYFCASSIYSRGAVYGANVLTFGAGSRLTVL.

This clone has a single count. The V call is TRBV4-1, the J call TRBJ1-6; TRBD1 is a possible D gene (6 bases). The CDR3 is made up of 15 amino acids. Germline values: CDR1 MGHRA, CDR2 YSYEKL. V gave up 2 bases and J gave up 3 bases, with 8 bases separating them. The CDR3 DNA is TGCGCCAGCAGCCAATCACAGGGCTATAATTCACCCCTCCACTTT. Translation: CASSQSQGYNSPLHF.

V usage is TRBV6-1 and J usage is TRBJ2-2; possible D gene TRBD2, 7 bases. Germline V gene data show CDR1 as MNHNS and CDR2 as SASEGT. V shed 0 bases and J shed 4 bases, with 12 bases lying between them. CDR3 length equals 16 residues. The CDR3 loop is CASSEAPGGGTGELFF. CDR3 nucleotides: TGTGCCAGCAGTGAAGCGCCGGGGGGCGGCACCGGGGAGCTGTTTTTT.

The V and J genes are TRBV3-1 (or the pseudogene TRBV3-2) and TRBJ1-1; D is uncertain. Looked up from germline, CDR1 is LGHDT and CDR2 is YNNKEL (reference sequence). Trimming took off 3 bases at V and 0 bases at J, with 14 bases between the two ends. This CDR3 has 16 residues. CDR3 nucleotide sequence: TGTGCCAGCAGCCACGAGCCGCGGCGGATGAACACTGAAGCTTTCTTT. Its protein is CASSHEPRRMNTEAFF.

The rearrangement uses TRBV7-9 and TRBJ2-3; D might be TRBD2 (6 bases). The CDR3 spans 13 residues. Per the germline V gene, CDR1 is SEHNR and CDR2 is FQNEAQ (reference sequence). Trimming shortened V by 10 bases and J by 0 bases, and 11 bases separated the two germline ends. CDR3 residues: CATQSGSTDTQYF. CDR3 nucleotides: TGTGCCACGCAAAGCGGGAGCACAGATACGCAGTATTTT.

This chain joins TRBV7-9 and TRBJ2-1, with D unresolved. This CDR3 spans 13 amino acids. V lost 1 base to trimming and J lost 12 bases, with 13 bases between them. Germline V CDR1 and CDR2: SEHNR, FQNEAQ (reference sequence). CDR3 bases: TGTGCCAGCAGCTTAGTTCAGTTGCTTGGGCAGTTCTTC. Translating it yields CASSLVQLLGQFF.

This clone was seen just once. The chain is built from TRBV7-9 and TRBJ1-2; 7 bases are shared with TRBD1. Germline assignment: CDR1 SEHNR and CDR2 FQNEAQ (reference sequence). CDR3 length equals 14 residues. Trimming at V came to 4 bases and at J to 6 bases, leaving 8 bases not matched to a gene. The CDR3: CASSSRQGLDGYTF. In DNA, the CDR3 is TGTGCCAGCAGCTCGCGACAGGGTTTAGATGGCTACACCTTC. The entire variable domain, with the rest obtained from reference TRBV7-9 and TRBJ1-2, is as follows: DTGVSQNPRHKITKRGQNVTFRCDPISEHNRLYWYRQTLGQGPEFLTYFQNEAQLEKSRLLSDRFSAERPKGSFSTLEIQRTEQGDSAMYLCASSSRQGLDGYTFGSGTRLTVV.

The CDR3 DNA reads TGTGCCAGCAGCTTGGTTGTGGGACAGAGGGAGACCCAGTACTTC. This sequence encodes CASSLVVGQRETQYF. The chain couples TRBV5-4 to TRBJ2-5; 7 nucleotides match TRBD1. CDR1 and CDR2 (germline): SGHNT, YYREEE (reference sequence). Unmatched junction bases numbered 7, after V lost 0 bases and J lost 5 bases. This CDR3 spans 15 amino acids.

This rearrangement joins TRBV5-1 to TRBJ1-1; D is perhaps TRBD1 (6 bases). The CDR3 length is 16 residues. Looked up from germline, CDR1 is SGHRS and CDR2 is YFSETQ. V was shortened by 3 bases and J by 5 bases, with 20 bases between the two germline ends. CDR3 region: CASSSQGFGGGTEAFF. The CDR3, as DNA: TGCGCCAGCAGCTCCCAGGGGTTTGGTGGTGGGACTGAAGCTTTCTTT.

The rearrangement joins TRBV5-1 to TRBJ1-1; a weak D match, TRBD1 (6 bases). V lost 4 bases to trimming and J lost 1 base, with 14 bases between them. There are 15 residues in the CDR3. The germline V gene has CDR1 SGHRS and CDR2 YFSETQ. The CDR3, as DNA: TGCGCCAGCAGCGTATCACAGGGATGGAACACTGAAGCTTTCTTT. Residues: CASSVSQGWNTEAFF.

This sequence joins TRBV6-1 and TRBJ2-7; D is uncertain. The CDR3 runs 14 residues. Germline CDR1 and CDR2: MNHNS and SASEGT. V gave up 4 bases and J gave up 3 bases, with 13 bases separating them. CDR3 in amino acids: CASSVARSLYEQYF. Here the CDR3 DNA reads TGTGCCAGCAGTGTAGCCCGGTCGCTCTACGAGCAGTACTTC.

This clone was observed once. V usage is TRBV5-1 and J usage is TRBJ2-5; TRBD2 is a possible D gene (5 bases). Between the trimmed V and J ends, which lost 4 bases and 5 bases, there was a span of 18 bases. The length of the CDR3 is 15 residues. From germline, CDR1 is SGHRS and CDR2 YFSETQ. Here the CDR3 reads CASSGLPVIAETQYF. The CDR3 region has the DNA TGCGCCAGCAGCGGGCTCCCGGTTATAGCGGAGACCCAGTACTTC.

The chain has TRBV18 and TRBJ2-2, with TRBD2 matching 7 bases. The CDR3 loop spans 17 amino acids. Germline CDR1 and CDR2: KGHSH and LQKENI. Unmatched junction bases numbered 11, after V lost 3 bases and J lost 4 bases. CDR3 bases: TGTGCCAGCTCACCGCCCCTCGGAGGGGAGGGCACCGGGGAGCTGTTTTTT. This gives the protein CASSPPLGGEGTGELFF.

The V and J genes are TRBV2 and TRBJ1-1, with no clear D. This CDR3 spans 13 amino acids. Trimming removed 4 bases at V and 3 bases at J, with 9 bases between. CDR1 and CDR2 from the germline V gene are SNHLY and FYNNEI. The CDR3 DNA reads TGTGCCAGCAGTGTCTCCGAGGACACTGAAGCTTTCTTT. It specifies CASSVSEDTEAFF. Full variable domain (outside the CDR3, taken from reference TRBV2 and TRBJ1-1): EPEVTQTPSHQVTQMGQEVILRCVPISNHLYFYWYRQILGQKVEFLVSFYNNEISEKSEIFDDQFSVERPDGSNFTLKIRSTKLEDSAMYFCASSVSEDTEAFFGQGTRLTVV.

The rearrangement uses TRBV18 and TRBJ2-3; the D gene is possibly TRBD1 (6 bases). Looked up from germline, CDR1 is KGHSH and CDR2 is LQKENI. The CDR3 contains 15 residues. With 6 bases removed from V and 0 bases from J, the gap between germline ends came to 13 bases. The CDR3 nucleotides read TGTGCCAGCTCCCAGGGGTGGGGGAGCACAGATACGCAGTATTTT. Amino acid sequence: CASSQGWGSTDTQYF.

The chain has TRBV3-1 (or the pseudogene TRBV3-2) and TRBJ2-1; tentatively, D is TRBD2 (7 bases). Trimming removed 4 bases at V and 0 bases at J, with 13 bases between. CDR1 is LGHDT, CDR2 YNNKEL, per germline (reference sequence). The CDR3 runs to 16 residues. In nucleotides, the CDR3 is TGTGCCAGCAGCCTTGTAGGGGGGGCCTCCTACAATGAGCAGTTCTTC. This sequence encodes CASSLVGGASYNEQFF.

The chain uses TRBV5-4 and TRBJ1-3, with a weak D call TRBD1 (5 bases). This CDR3 region has 14 residues. Trimming took 4 bases from V and 0 from J, leaving 8 bases between them. The germline CDR1 and CDR2 sequences are SGHNT and YYREEE (reference sequence). The CDR3 DNA reads as TGTGCCAGCAGCCAGGGCAACTCTGGAAACACCATATATTTT. Translated, it gives CASSQGNSGNTIYF.

Points on this clone: At one boundary the junction diverges from the germline segment, which might be a read error. This chain joins TRBV7-7 and TRBJ2-5; 10 nucleotides match TRBD1. The germline V gene encodes CDR1 SSHAT and CDR2 FNYEAQ (reference sequence). This CDR3 has 15 residues. Written as DNA, the CDR3 is TGTGCTAGCAGCTCTGAGACAGGGGGCGATGAGACCCAGTACTTC. Encoded protein: CASSSETGGDETQYF.

This clone appeared a single time. The genes are TRBV6-5 and TRBJ2-5; TRBD1 aligns across 10 bases. The CDR3 is 15 amino acids. V shed 4 bases and J 3 bases; nucleotides not matched to a gene: 5. Germline V gives CDR1 MNHEY, CDR2 SVGAGI. CDR3 DNA: TGTGCCAGCAGTTCGTGGACAGGGGGGGAAGAGACCCAGTACTTC. It is translated as CASSSWTGGEETQYF.